The 3 T cell receptor beta chains given below trace back to one sample, sequenced in a study of T cell repertoires in cytomegalovirus infection. TCRdb independently ran MiXCR on the reads; one entry per CDR3 protein. Among 290,000 or so distinct CDR3 sequences listed, around 9.1% were seen once. Material for sequencing was PBMCs. The receptors derive from a human donor in good health (CMV status not recorded). Some clones in this sample may be carry-over from other donors' samples.

This clonotype was detected ten times or more. The V and J genes are TRBV29-1 and TRBJ2-3; D not resolved. V lost 6 bases and J lost 3, with 10 bases in between. This CDR3 has 12 residues. The germline CDR1 and CDR2 sequences are SQVTM and ANQGSEA. CDR3: CSVSRWTDTQYF. The DNA for the CDR3 is TGCAGCGTCTCCAGGTGGACAGATACGCAGTATTTT.

At least ten counts were recorded for this clonotype. The chain joins TRBV12-3 or TRBV12-4 to TRBJ2-1; the match to TRBD1 covers 8 bases. The CDR3 length is 17 residues. The trim removed 4 bases at V and 7 bases at J, leaving 15 bases unmatched. The CDR3 DNA sequence: TGTGCCAGCAGTTCTCGAGACAGGGGATTTGGGGTAAATGAGCAGTTCTTC. Protein sequence: CASSSRDRGFGVNEQFF.

This clonotype was seen ten or more times. The V and J genes are TRBV14 and TRBJ1-6; perhaps TRBD1 as D (6 bases). V dropped 1 base and J dropped 3 bases, with 7 bases sitting between them. The CDR3 consists of 15 residues. CDR1 and CDR2 from the germline V gene are SGHDN and FVKESK. CDR3 loop: CASSQGQVYNSPLHF. The CDR3 DNA reads TGTGCCAGCAGCCAAGGACAGGTCTATAATTCACCCCTCCACTTT.